Below are 30 T cell receptor beta chains sequenced from a single sample in a study of OX40 agonist ivuxolimab in advanced cancers. Method: immunoSEQ multiplex PCR; TCRdb's copy keeps in-frame clones and lacks some. The repertoire holds under 55,000 clones, 80% to 90% seen once, with 15% to 20% in the top ten. The specimen comprised CD4+ or CD8+ T cells sorted from blood, sampled in a trial of the OX40 agonist ivuxolimab. The receptors were gathered from an adult with an advanced solid tumor such as melanoma, head and neck, liver or kidney cancer.

The gene calls are TRBV11-2 and TRBJ2-7; no clear D. The length of the CDR3 is 13 residues. The V end was cut by 3 bases, the J end by 2 bases, with 8 bases between. CDR1 is SGHAT and CDR2 is FQNNGV in the germline V gene. In DNA, the CDR3 is TGTGCCAGCAGCTTCGAAGCGCCCTACGAGCAGTACTTC. This encodes CASSFEAPYEQYF.

By sample share, this clone is medium-sized. The chain combines TRBV4-1 with TRBJ2-7; D unresolved. Trimming removed 0 bases at V and 3 bases at J, with 9 bases between. Germline CDR1 reads MGHRA; CDR2 reads YSYEKL. This CDR3 comprises 14 residues. The CDR3 DNA is TGCGCCAGCAGCCAAGATCCCGGTCGCTACGAGCAGTACTTC. It translates to CASSQDPGRYEQYF.

The chain employs TRBV6-5 and TRBJ1-2, with D maybe TRBD1 (6 bases). The CDR3 has 15 residues. V was shortened by 3 bases and J by 4 bases, with 15 bases between the two germline ends. Looked up from germline, CDR1 is MNHEY and CDR2 is SVGAGI. This CDR3 is CASSYSSRGPYGYTF. The CDR3 DNA sequence: TGTGCCAGCAGTTATAGCTCCAGGGGCCCCTATGGCTACACCTTC.

The chain couples TRBV9 to TRBJ1-3, with unresolved D. V lost 0 bases and J 2 bases, leaving 9 bases between the germline ends. Germline loops: CDR1 SGDLS, CDR2 YYNGEE. This CDR3 has 15 amino acids. The CDR3 sequence: CASSVGGSPGNTIYF. DNA for the CDR3: TGTGCCAGCAGCGTAGGAGGGAGCCCTGGAAACACCATATATTTT.

The chain employs TRBV27 and TRBJ1-1; D possibly corresponds to TRBD1 (6 bases). With 7 bases removed from V and 7 bases from J, the gap between germline ends came to 10 bases. Per the germline V gene, CDR1 is MNHEY and CDR2 is SMNVEV (reference sequence). The CDR3 runs 11 residues. The CDR3 DNA is TGTGCCAGCAAACGAGGGGGTGAAGCTTTCTTT. Amino acid sequence: CASKRGGEAFF.

This rearrangement joins TRBV2 to TRBJ2-7; D is ambiguous. Trimming took off 11 bases at V and 3 bases at J, with 14 bases between the two ends. The germline gives CDR1 SNHLY, CDR2 FYNNEI. The CDR3 is made up of 12 amino acids. The chain's CDR3 is CALRPVIYEQYF. The DNA of the CDR3 is TGTGCCCTCCGCCCGGTAATCTACGAGCAGTACTTC. The full variable domain, rest sourced from reference TRBV2 and TRBJ2-7, is EPEVTQTPSHQVTQMGQEVILRCVPISNHLYFYWYRQILGQKVEFLVSFYNNEISEKSEIFDDQFSVERPDGSNFTLKIRSTKLEDSAMYFCALRPVIYEQYFGPGTRLTVT.

This rearrangement joins TRBV10-3 to TRBJ2-7; D perhaps matches TRBD2 (6 bases). This CDR3 has 15 residues. Germline V gene lookup returns CDR1 ENHRY and CDR2 SYGVKD. The V end was cut by 2 bases, the J end by 0 bases, with 11 bases between. For the CDR3, the DNA is TGTGCCATCAGTGAGGCTAGCGTCTACTCCTACGAGCAGTACTTC. It encodes CAISEASVYSYEQYF.

V and J are TRBV9 and TRBJ1-2; D call uncertain. This CDR3 has 12 residues. Germline lookup yields CDR1 SGDLS and CDR2 YYNGEE. The germline V and J ends were trimmed by 7 bases and 2 bases, with 9 bases remaining between them. The CDR3: CASGQKNYGYTF. Written as DNA, the CDR3 is TGTGCCAGCGGTCAGAAGAACTATGGCTACACCTTC.

The rearrangement links TRBV27 to TRBJ2-1, with D unresolved. Germline V gives CDR1 MNHEY, CDR2 SMNVEV (reference sequence). Trimming removed 5 bases from V and 4 bases from J, with 6 bases in between. The CDR3 spans 12 residues. The CDR3 sequence is CASSPQYNEQFF. The CDR3 DNA is TGTGCCAGCAGTCCCCAATACAATGAGCAGTTCTTC.

DNA of the CDR3: TGTGCCAGCAGTTTGGGCAGGGCGGTTGAAAAACTGTTTTTT. Protein product: CASSLGRAVEKLFF. The V call is TRBV27, the J call TRBJ1-4; weak D call: TRBD1 (5 bases). From germline, CDR1 is MNHEY and CDR2 SMNVEV (reference sequence). The CDR3 consists of 14 residues. Trimming stripped 3 bases from V and 7 bases from J, with 12 bases between.

This clone was seen a handful of times. The DNA is left out, because the CDR3 cannot be placed on it with certainty; the CDR3 is given as TCRdb lists it. The chain recombines TRBV21-1 with TRBJ2-5; the table's D call TRBD2 went unverified against the DNA. TRBV21-1 is a pseudogene segment. The CDR3 spans 18 amino acids, including both terminal residues. CDR3 sequence reads: CASSKYDCVAGVWETQYF.

The V call is TRBV7-8, the J call TRBJ2-1; TRBD1 matches 8 bases. V trimming: 1 base; J trimming: 6 bases; junction bases outside the gene matches: 2. Germline V gives CDR1 SGHVS, CDR2 FQNEAQ. The CDR3 extends over 14 amino acids. The CDR3: CASSLVRGPNEQFF. The CDR3 coding sequence is TGTGCCAGCAGCTTAGTCAGGGGGCCCAATGAGCAGTTCTTC. The full variable domain, rest sourced from reference TRBV7-8 and TRBJ2-1, is GAGVSQSPRYKVAKRGQDVALRCDPISGHVSLFWYQQALGQGPEFLTYFQNEAQLDKSGLPSDRFFAERPEGSVSTLKIQRTQQEDSAVYLCASSLVRGPNEQFFGPGTRLTVL.

V is TRBV9 and J is TRBJ2-7, with TRBD2 identical over 9 bases. Trimming removed 4 bases from V and 4 bases from J; junction bases left unmatched: 15. The length of the CDR3 is 17 residues. Germline-derived CDR1 and CDR2 are SGDLS and YYNGEE. DNA for the CDR3: TGTGCCAGCAGCCCCCACGGCGGTCTAGCGGGAACATACGAGCAGTACTTC. Translated: CASSPHGGLAGTYEQYF.

CDR3 residues: CASSPGGRATEAFF. The CDR3 DNA follows: TGTGCCAGCAGCCCAGGGGGTCGGGCCACTGAAGCTTTCTTT. This chain joins TRBV11-3 and TRBJ1-1; TRBD1 matches 7 bases. The CDR3 has 14 amino acids. Germline V gene data show CDR1 as SGHNT and CDR2 as YENEEA. Trimming took 5 bases from V and 4 from J; bases not matched to a gene: 7.

This clone was counted once. The chain recombines TRBV6-1 with TRBJ1-6, with 7 bases aligning to TRBD1. Germline CDR1 reads MNHNS; CDR2 reads SASEGT. There are 14 residues in the CDR3. The J segment lost 9 bases and the V segment lost 2 bases, leaving 4 bases of the junction unmatched. This chain's CDR3 is CASSETQGSSPLHF. The CDR3 nucleotides are TGTGCCAGCAGTGAAACACAGGGGAGTTCACCCCTCCACTTT.

V gene TRBV5-4 combines with J gene TRBJ1-1, with 10 bases fitting TRBD1. Germline V CDR1 and CDR2: SGHNT, YYREEE (reference sequence). V dropped 5 bases and J dropped 5; count of bases not matched to a gene: 6. The CDR3 sequence is 14 residues long. The CDR3 loop is CASRTGGLGTEAFF. The CDR3 DNA reads as TGTGCCAGCAGGACAGGGGGCTTGGGAACTGAAGCTTTCTTT.

This clone qualifies as medium-sized (0.01 to 0.1%). The chain has TRBV11-2 and TRBJ2-7; TRBD2 might be the D (5 bases). The V end lost 0 bases, the J end lost 0 bases, and 12 bases lay between the germline ends. CDR1 SGHAT and CDR2 FQNNGV come from the germline V gene. This CDR3 is built from 16 residues. The chain's CDR3 is CASSLDMGSSSYEQYF. The CDR3 nucleotides read TGTGCCAGCAGCTTAGATATGGGGAGCAGCTCCTACGAGCAGTACTTC.

There are a few counts of this clone. Other nucleotide sequences in the sample specify the same CDR3. The chain uses TRBV10-3 and TRBJ2-1; the match to TRBD2 covers 8 bases. The CDR3 is made up of 16 amino acids. Trimming at V came to 0 bases and at J to 4 bases, leaving 5 bases not matched to a gene. The germline V gene has CDR1 ENHRY and CDR2 SYGVKD. The CDR3 region has the DNA TGTGCCATCAGTGAGTCCATGGCGGGGGGTTACAATGAGCAGTTCTTC. This gives the protein CAISESMAGGYNEQFF.

The genes are TRBV7-9 and TRBJ1-4; no firm D call. Trimming shortened V by 2 bases and J by 6 bases, and 7 bases separated the two germline ends. The CDR3 is 13 amino acids. Germline lookup yields CDR1 SEHNR and CDR2 FQNEAQ (reference sequence). The CDR3, as DNA: TGTGCCAGCAGCTTATACGGGGATGAAAAACTGTTTTTT. Translation gives CASSLYGDEKLFF.

Only one count was recorded for this clone. The chain links TRBV11-2 to TRBJ1-4, with D hard to call. V was trimmed by 1 base and J by 7 bases, leaving 10 bases between them. Germline lookup yields CDR1 SGHAT and CDR2 FQNNGV. The CDR3 is 14 amino acids. The CDR3 DNA is TGTGCCAGCAGCTTAGCGGGGATATCTGAAAAACTGTTTTTT. Translation: CASSLAGISEKLFF.

The chain has TRBV6-4 and TRBJ1-1; no reliable D call. Deletions cut 5 bases from V and 1 base from J, with 11 bases between. This CDR3 has 14 amino acids. Germline V gene sequence: CDR1 MRHNA, CDR2 SNTAGT. The CDR3 DNA reads as TGTGCCAGCAGTTCCCGACAAGGGAACACTGAAGCTTTCTTT. Its protein is CASSSRQGNTEAFF.

This clone was seen only once. V usage is TRBV7-2 and J usage is TRBJ2-3, with D perhaps TRBD1 (6 bases). V was clipped by 4 bases and J by 5 bases, with 22 bases between them. Germline V lookup: CDR1 SGHTA, CDR2 FQGNSA. The CDR3 is 17 amino acids. This CDR3 is CASSWGNRGSAVDTQYF. DNA for the CDR3: TGTGCCAGCAGCTGGGGCAATAGGGGGAGCGCGGTAGATACGCAGTATTTT.

The V and J genes are TRBV5-6 and TRBJ1-5; maybe TRBD1 (5 bases). The germline V and J ends were trimmed by 2 bases and 2 bases, with 14 bases remaining between them. Per germline, CDR1 SGHDT and CDR2 YYEEEE. This CDR3 has 16 residues. The CDR3: CASSFAGLGRNQPQHF. The CDR3 bases are TGTGCCAGCAGCTTCGCAGGGCTGGGGCGCAATCAGCCCCAGCATTTT.

This clone appeared a few times. The chain employs TRBV11-2 and TRBJ2-5; no clear D. Germline CDR1 is SGHAT and CDR2 is FQNNGV. CDR3 length: 16 amino acids. V dropped 4 bases and J dropped 5 bases, with 20 bases sitting between them. The DNA of the CDR3 is TGTGCCAGCAGCTCTCACCCTCGGAGCCGAAGGGAGACCCAGTACTTC. Amino acids: CASSSHPRSRRETQYF.

This clone showed up just a few times. V usage is TRBV9 and J usage is TRBJ2-2; no clear D. CDR1 is SGDLS, CDR2 YYNGEE, per germline. V was cut by 1 base and J by 8 bases, with 9 bases left in between. This CDR3 contains 13 residues. The CDR3 DNA is TGTGCCAGCAGCGTATCATCTGGAGGGGAGCTGTTTTTT. The encoded protein is CASSVSSGGELFF.

The CDR3 DNA follows: TGTGCCAGCAGCCTGGCCGGGGGGGATACGCAGTATTTT. Translation: CASSLAGGDTQYF. The chain joins TRBV6-5 to TRBJ2-3, with 7 bases matching TRBD2. Germline-derived CDR1 and CDR2 are MNHEY and SVGAGI. With V trimmed by 6 bases and J by 6 bases, 6 bases remained unmatched. This CDR3 spans 13 amino acids.

The V call is TRBV7-9, the J call TRBJ2-7; no definite D call. The CDR3 runs 12 residues. Trimming removed 5 bases from V and 6 bases from J, with 11 bases in between. From germline, CDR1 is SEHNR and CDR2 FQNEAQ (reference sequence). This chain's CDR3 is CASSRVGTEQYF. The DNA for the CDR3 is TGTGCCAGCAGCCGCGTAGGAACCGAGCAGTACTTC.

The chain is built from TRBV30 and TRBJ2-7, with unresolved D. V shed 0 bases and J shed 3 bases, with 3 bases lying between them. The CDR3 sequence is 11 residues long. The germline CDR1 and CDR2 sequences are GTSNPN and SVGIG (reference sequence). The CDR3 region has the DNA TGTGCCTGGAGTGTAGGCTACGAGCAGTACTTC. As protein: CAWSVGYEQYF.

The chain employs TRBV7-9 and TRBJ2-7, with 9 positions matching TRBD1. Germline loops: CDR1 SEHNR, CDR2 FQNEAQ (reference sequence). V trimming: 3 bases; J trimming: 5 bases; junction bases outside the gene matches: 20. The CDR3 totals 19 residues. The CDR3 sequence: CASSFPKAKDRGSFHEQYF. CDR3 coding DNA: TGTGCCAGCAGCTTTCCCAAAGCCAAGGACAGGGGATCTTTCCACGAGCAGTACTTC.

V and J are TRBV9 and TRBJ2-1; 8 bases are a match to TRBD1. J was trimmed by 5 bases and V by 4 bases; bases with no gene match: 11. Germline CDR1 reads SGDLS; CDR2 reads YYNGEE. This CDR3 contains 16 residues. DNA for the CDR3: TGTGCCAGCAGCCCGAACTCAGGGGGCGCCCACAATGAGCAGTTCTTC. Translated, it gives CASSPNSGGAHNEQFF.